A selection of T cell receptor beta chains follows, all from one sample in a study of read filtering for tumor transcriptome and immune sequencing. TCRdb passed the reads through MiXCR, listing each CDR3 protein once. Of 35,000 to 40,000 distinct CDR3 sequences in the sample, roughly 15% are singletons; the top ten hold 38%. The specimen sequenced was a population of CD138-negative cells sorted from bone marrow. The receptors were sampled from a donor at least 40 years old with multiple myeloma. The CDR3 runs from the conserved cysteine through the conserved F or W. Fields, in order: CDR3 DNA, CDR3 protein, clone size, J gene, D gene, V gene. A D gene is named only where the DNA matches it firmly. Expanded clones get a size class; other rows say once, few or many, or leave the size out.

CDR3nt: TGTGCCAGTAGGGCCGCACGGAATCAGCCCCAGCATTTT
CDR3aa: CASRAARNQPQHF
abundance: many
j_gene: TRBJ1-5
d_gene: -
v_gene: TRBV19

CDR3nt: TGCGCCAGCAGCTCTCCAGTCGGTCAAGAGACCCAGTACTTC
CDR3aa: CASSSPVGQETQYF
abundance: many
j_gene: TRBJ2-5
d_gene: -
v_gene: TRBV5-1

CDR3nt: TGCGCCAGCAGTGGTGGAAGCACCGGGGAGCTGTTTTTT
CDR3aa: CASSGGSTGELFF
abundance: once
j_gene: TRBJ2-2
d_gene: -
v_gene: TRBV10-1

CDR3nt: TGTGCCACCAGTGATTTGGGGAGCTCCTACAATGAGCAGTTCTTC
CDR3aa: CATSDLGSSYNEQFF
abundance: many
j_gene: TRBJ2-1
d_gene: -
v_gene: TRBV24-1

CDR3nt: TGCAGTGCTAGCAGGAGTTACGAGCAGTACTTC
CDR3aa: CSASRSYEQYF
abundance: many
j_gene: TRBJ2-7
d_gene: -
v_gene: TRBV20-1

CDR3nt: TGTGCCAGCAGCTTAAAGCCCGGGACTAGCGCTAGCACAGATACGCAGTATTTT
CDR3aa: CASSLKPGTSASTDTQYF
abundance: -
j_gene: TRBJ2-3
d_gene: TRBD2
v_gene: TRBV7-2

CDR3nt: TGCAGCGTCCGAGGTGACACTGAAGCTTTCTTT
CDR3aa: CSVRGDTEAFF
abundance: many
j_gene: TRBJ1-1
d_gene: -
v_gene: TRBV29-1

CDR3nt: TGTGCCAGCAGTCCGCCACAGAACACCGGGGAGCTGTTTTTT
CDR3aa: CASSPPQNTGELFF
abundance: many
j_gene: TRBJ2-2
d_gene: -
v_gene: TRBV28

CDR3nt: TGTGCCAGCAGCCCGAAGACGACTGTGGGATCCTACGAGCAGTACTTC
CDR3aa: CASSPKTTVGSYEQYF
abundance: many
j_gene: TRBJ2-7
d_gene: -
v_gene: TRBV11-2

CDR3nt: TGTGCCAGCAGCTTAGGCCCGGTGGGGAGCACCGGGGAGCTGTTTTTT
CDR3aa: CASSLGPVGSTGELFF
abundance: many
j_gene: TRBJ2-2
d_gene: -
v_gene: TRBV7-8

CDR3nt: TGTGCCAGCAGTGGGATGATGGGAGATACGCAGTATTTT
CDR3aa: CASSGMMGDTQYF
abundance: many
j_gene: TRBJ2-3
d_gene: -
v_gene: TRBV6-1

CDR3nt: TGTGCCAGCAGTGAAACCAGAGATCAGCCCCAGCATTTT
CDR3aa: CASSETRDQPQHF
abundance: many
j_gene: TRBJ1-5
d_gene: -
v_gene: TRBV6-1

CDR3nt: TGTGCCAGCAGCGGAAAAGGGCGCGGGGGGCATGAGACCCAGTACTTC
CDR3aa: CASSGKGRGGHETQYF
abundance: -
j_gene: TRBJ2-5
d_gene: TRBD2
v_gene: TRBV25-1

CDR3nt: TGCGCCAGCAGCTTGGTAGTTTCGCCATCTAACACCGGGGAGCTGTTTTTT
CDR3aa: CASSLVVSPSNTGELFF
abundance: -
j_gene: TRBJ2-2
d_gene: -
v_gene: TRBV5-1

CDR3nt: TGCAGCGTTGAGGAGGGCTCCTACGAGCAGTACTTC
CDR3aa: CSVEEGSYEQYF
abundance: many
j_gene: TRBJ2-7
d_gene: -
v_gene: TRBV29-1

CDR3nt: TGCGCCAGCAGCTCGCATACAGGGGTTACCGGGGAGCTGTTTTTT
CDR3aa: CASSSHTGVTGELFF
abundance: many
j_gene: TRBJ2-2
d_gene: TRBD1
v_gene: TRBV5-1

CDR3nt: TGCAGTGCCGGGCGGGGCGCGGTGGAGACCCAGTACTTC
CDR3aa: CSAGRGAVETQYF
abundance: -
j_gene: TRBJ2-5
d_gene: -
v_gene: TRBV20-1

CDR3nt: TGTGCCAGCAGCTCACTAGCGGGTGGCACAGATACGCAGTATTTT
CDR3aa: CASSSLAGGTDTQYF
abundance: many
j_gene: TRBJ2-3
d_gene: TRBD2
v_gene: TRBV7-9

CDR3nt: TGTGCCAGCAGCGCGCTCACCGAGGAGCTGTTTTTT
CDR3aa: CASSALTEELFF
abundance: many
j_gene: TRBJ2-2
d_gene: -
v_gene: TRBV9

CDR3nt: TGTGCCAGCAGTTACGCGTGGGGAACCTACGAGCAGTACTTC
CDR3aa: CASSYAWGTYEQYF
abundance: many
j_gene: TRBJ2-7
d_gene: -
v_gene: TRBV6-2/TRBV6-3

CDR3nt: TGTGCCAGCAGCACCACCGGGACTACCCCCATAGATGAGCAGTTCTTC
CDR3aa: CASSTTGTTPIDEQFF
abundance: -
j_gene: TRBJ2-1
d_gene: TRBD2
v_gene: TRBV7-9

CDR3nt: TGCAGTGCTACCCCAGACAGGGGATACGGCTACACCTTC
CDR3aa: CSATPDRGYGYTF
abundance: many
j_gene: TRBJ1-2
d_gene: TRBD1
v_gene: TRBV20-1

CDR3nt: TGCAGTGCTAGGGGACAACTACATAATGAGCAGTTCTTC
CDR3aa: CSARGQLHNEQFF
abundance: few
j_gene: TRBJ2-1
d_gene: -
v_gene: TRBV20-1

CDR3nt: TGTGCCAGCAGTTACTCGAAGGTGTCACCCACTGAAGCTTTCTTT
CDR3aa: CASSYSKVSPTEAFF
abundance: -
j_gene: TRBJ1-1
d_gene: -
v_gene: TRBV6-2/TRBV6-3

CDR3nt: TGTGCCAGTAGTAGACTAGCGGGAGGGGTTGCAGATACGCAGTATTTT
CDR3aa: CASSRLAGGVADTQYF
abundance: many
j_gene: TRBJ2-3
d_gene: TRBD2
v_gene: TRBV19

CDR3nt: TGTGCCAGCAGCTTAGGGGGCACTGACACCTACGAGCAGTACTTC
CDR3aa: CASSLGGTDTYEQYF
abundance: many
j_gene: TRBJ2-7
d_gene: -
v_gene: TRBV7-9

CDR3nt: TGTGCCAGCAGCCTAAGCCCAGGGTGGGAGCAGTACTTC
CDR3aa: CASSLSPGWEQYF
abundance: many
j_gene: TRBJ2-7
d_gene: -
v_gene: TRBV7-8

CDR3nt: TGTGCCAGCACCACATACGATGAGCAGTTCTTC
CDR3aa: CASTTYDEQFF
abundance: medium-sized
j_gene: TRBJ2-1
d_gene: -
v_gene: TRBV28

CDR3nt: TGCGCCAGCAGCTCAGTATCCAGGAACACCGGGGAGCTGTTTTTT
CDR3aa: CASSSVSRNTGELFF
abundance: many
j_gene: TRBJ2-2
d_gene: -
v_gene: TRBV5-1

CDR3nt: TGTGCCAGCAGCGTGAACACCGGGGAGCTGTTTTTT
CDR3aa: CASSVNTGELFF
abundance: many
j_gene: TRBJ2-2
d_gene: -
v_gene: TRBV6-6

CDR3nt: TGTGCCAGCAGCCCGACAAAGCTCTCCTACAATGAGCAGTTCTTC
CDR3aa: CASSPTKLSYNEQFF
abundance: many
j_gene: TRBJ2-1
d_gene: -
v_gene: TRBV5-4

CDR3nt: TGTGCCAGCAGCCAAGCCCCCAGTGGGAGTGAGCAGTTCTTC
CDR3aa: CASSQAPSGSEQFF
abundance: few
j_gene: TRBJ2-1
d_gene: -
v_gene: TRBV4-2

CDR3nt: TGCAGCATTCCCGGGACAGGACTCCAAGAGACCCAGTACTTC
CDR3aa: CSIPGTGLQETQYF
abundance: many
j_gene: TRBJ2-5
d_gene: TRBD1
v_gene: TRBV29-1

CDR3nt: TGCGCCAGCAGCGCGGGGACAGGTCAAGAGACCCAGTACTTC
CDR3aa: CASSAGTGQETQYF
abundance: -
j_gene: TRBJ2-5
d_gene: TRBD1
v_gene: TRBV5-1

CDR3nt: TGTGCCAGCAGCTTGGACGGTAGCGAATTAACCGGGGAGCTGTTTTTT
CDR3aa: CASSLDGSELTGELFF
abundance: many
j_gene: TRBJ2-2
d_gene: -
v_gene: TRBV5-6

CDR3nt: TGTGCCACCAGCAGCTCTAGAGGTTCCTACGAGCAGTACTTC
CDR3aa: CATSSSRGSYEQYF
abundance: many
j_gene: TRBJ2-7
d_gene: -
v_gene: TRBV15

CDR3nt: TGCGCCAGCAGCCGGATCCTCGACTCTGGAAACACCATATATTTT
CDR3aa: CASSRILDSGNTIYF
abundance: few
j_gene: TRBJ1-3
d_gene: -
v_gene: TRBV4-3

CDR3nt: TGTGCCAGCAGCCTTAGCGGGAGCGATACGCAGTATTTT
CDR3aa: CASSLSGSDTQYF
abundance: -
j_gene: TRBJ2-3
d_gene: TRBD2
v_gene: TRBV7-2

CDR3nt: TGCAGTGCTAGTACGGGGGACACTGAAGCTTTCTTT
CDR3aa: CSASTGDTEAFF
abundance: many
j_gene: TRBJ1-1
d_gene: -
v_gene: TRBV20-1

CDR3nt: TGCAGTGCTATCGTTAACTCCTACGAGCAGTACTTC
CDR3aa: CSAIVNSYEQYF
abundance: many
j_gene: TRBJ2-7
d_gene: -
v_gene: TRBV20-1

CDR3nt: TGTGCCAGCAGCCAAGATAAGCGGGTATACAATGAGCAGTTCTTC
CDR3aa: CASSQDKRVYNEQFF
abundance: -
j_gene: TRBJ2-1
d_gene: -
v_gene: TRBV4-2

CDR3nt: TGTGCCAGCACCAACGGGGGCGATGAGCAGTTCTTC
CDR3aa: CASTNGGDEQFF
abundance: many
j_gene: TRBJ2-1
d_gene: -
v_gene: TRBV11-2

CDR3nt: TGTGCCAGCAGCCTACAACAGAAAAACACTGAAGCTTTCTTT
CDR3aa: CASSLQQKNTEAFF
abundance: many
j_gene: TRBJ1-1
d_gene: -
v_gene: TRBV7-2

CDR3nt: TGTGCCAGCAGGGACCGTCCCACGGGGCGATATACCGGGGAGCTGTTTTTT
CDR3aa: CASRDRPTGRYTGELFF
abundance: many
j_gene: TRBJ2-2
d_gene: -
v_gene: TRBV2

CDR3nt: TGTGCCAGCAAACCAGCGGGAGGCTCCTACAATGAGCAGTTCTTC
CDR3aa: CASKPAGGSYNEQFF
abundance: many
j_gene: TRBJ2-1
d_gene: TRBD2
v_gene: TRBV5-4

CDR3nt: TGTGCCAGCAGTCCCTGGGCTAATGAGCAGTTCTTC
CDR3aa: CASSPWANEQFF
abundance: -
j_gene: TRBJ2-1
d_gene: -
v_gene: TRBV12-3/TRBV12-4

CDR3nt: TGTGCCGGCACACTAGCGGGAAGGGGAGAGCAGTACTTC
CDR3aa: CAGTLAGRGEQYF
abundance: many
j_gene: TRBJ2-7
d_gene: TRBD2
v_gene: TRBV6-1

CDR3nt: TGCAGCGTTGTTCCTTTGGAGCGGGAGGCGACCGGGGAGCTGTTTTTT
CDR3aa: CSVVPLEREATGELFF
abundance: many
j_gene: TRBJ2-2
d_gene: TRBD2
v_gene: TRBV29-1

CDR3nt: TGTGCCAGCCCACCACGCGATCGGGGAGAGACCCAGTACTTC
CDR3aa: CASPPRDRGETQYF
abundance: few
j_gene: TRBJ2-5
d_gene: -
v_gene: TRBV18

CDR3nt: TGTGCCTGGATACAGGCGCCGCCCGTGGGGGCCAACGTCCTGACTTTC
CDR3aa: CAWIQAPPVGANVLTF
abundance: many
j_gene: TRBJ2-6
d_gene: -
v_gene: TRBV30

CDR3nt: TGTGCCTGGAGTGTAGGGGGGAAGGATCAGCCCCAGCATTTT
CDR3aa: CAWSVGGKDQPQHF
abundance: many
j_gene: TRBJ1-5
d_gene: -
v_gene: TRBV30

CDR3nt: TGTGCCAGCAGCATCCTACAGGGGAACACTGAAGCTTTCTTT
CDR3aa: CASSILQGNTEAFF
abundance: many
j_gene: TRBJ1-1
d_gene: -
v_gene: TRBV7-9

CDR3nt: TGTGCCAGCGGTCGTAGAGGTTCAGAAAAACTGTTTTTT
CDR3aa: CASGRRGSEKLFF
abundance: -
j_gene: TRBJ1-4
d_gene: -
v_gene: TRBV7-8

CDR3nt: TGTGCCAGCAGAGAGGACAGCTCCTACAATGAGCAGTTCTTC
CDR3aa: CASREDSSYNEQFF
abundance: many
j_gene: TRBJ2-1
d_gene: -
v_gene: TRBV2

CDR3nt: TGCGCCAGCAGCTTGTATTATGGGTACGAGCAGTACTTC
CDR3aa: CASSLYYGYEQYF
abundance: many
j_gene: TRBJ2-7
d_gene: -
v_gene: TRBV5-1